The subject of this entry is one T cell receptor beta chain. This receptor's antigen is unknown. No base qualities exist here, and no much larger clone lies one base off it. This specimen comes from a study of cytomegalovirus exposure and HLA in healthy donors (TCRdb year 2017). The study in broad terms: According to an earlier analysis of 587 of the donors, roughly 180 million T cells yielded roughly 110 million unique TCR beta sequences and around 280 Gb of sequence data. In the later analysis, no new phenotypic data were used to find candidate immune exposures; instead, reliance was placed on TCR beta sequences and their occurrence across donors. Using immunosequencing, the study profiled T cell repertoires from 550 to 750 subjects and related those repertoires to cytomegalovirus serostatus. A later analysis re-examined previously published TCR beta repertoires from hundreds of donors and added high-resolution HLA genotyping to investigate patterns of TCR occurrence. About 300 gigabases of sequencing data and tens of millions of unique TCR sequences were included in an early release covering around 650 HLA-typed donors. An earlier analysis of 587 of the donors used high-throughput TCR beta sequencing to judge whether each TCR beta V gene segment behaved as functional or pseudogenic. Genome-wide SNP genotypes for about 65% of the roughly 700 donors were used in a later genetic analysis, which treated that subset as a discovery cohort. All discovery cohort repertoires had been generated using a single sequencing platform. Along with the roughly 700-subject first cohort, a separate validation cohort of around 120 different subjects was used. The number of donors typed differed by locus, with about 629-630 for A, B, C, DRB1 and DQB1, more than 500 for DQA1, approximately 570 for DPA1, and around 450 for DPB1. The genetic ancestry cluster associated with self-reported Caucasian donors included around four fifths of the 398 genotyped donors. Donor age, sex, ethnicity and CMV serostatus were collected together with the repertoire data. The study aimed to test whether cataloging public T cell receptors could reveal signatures of past pathogen exposure. Class I and class II HLA loci were covered by the typing at four-digit resolution. Because of strong linkage in the cohort, roughly five DR-DQ haplotypes were treated as single units for association and clustering. On average, roughly 240,000 unique TCR beta nucleotide sequences were sequenced per donor among fewer than 500 genotyped donors of the cohort, with about 17% of those sequences being non-productive. High-throughput TCR immunosequencing, statistical association of individual TCRs with disease status, and machine learning were combined to predict cytomegalovirus infection status.

General study outcomes and caveats: V-gene and J-gene trimming of TCR beta chains was associated with a missense DCLRE1C variant in a later genetic analysis, and the association was replicated in an independent cohort. Some IMGT-functional V segments, including TRBV6-2 and TRBV6-3, could not be distinguished by the 87-base-pair reads and were therefore excluded. Because HLA typing was unavailable for some donors at each locus, only the typed subset was used in association tests. An earlier analysis of approximately 530 of the donors showed that most TCR beta V segments appeared in productive rearrangements either about 90% or about 30% of the time, which broadly matched IMGT annotations. In a later analysis, HLA-associated TCR beta chains were found to be more clonally expanded and to have lower generation probabilities than equally common non-associated chains. A group of highly shared sequence variants was considered likely to be a technical artifact of the sequencing pipeline. For the cohort, immune exposure information was limited to CMV serostatus. Correlated functional status among segregating V segments might reflect linkage disequilibrium, but an unknown experimental factor could not be ruled out. In a later analysis, 15,000 to 20,000 TCR beta sequences were associated with specific HLA alleles at a false discovery rate of 0.05. Presence/absence analyses assumed roughly uniform sequencing depth across donors, an assumption that may not hold. It was suggested by the authors that the approach could potentially be generalized to other disease states and immunological phenotypes. Compared with the roughly 670-donor mean, donors in an Asian-associated ancestry cluster had fewer N-insertions in productive TCRs, according to a later genetic analysis. In the study, 150 to 200 TCR beta chains were listed as associated with cytomegalovirus. While some public TCRs were present in many individuals, most TCR sequences turned up only very rarely across donors. Most CMV-associated TCR beta chains appeared to be HLA-restricted in a later analysis, and the HLA associations seemed to be driven largely by CMV exposure. The cohort was sequenced for TCR beta chains only, and without alpha or paired-chain data the features that could be detected were limited. Strong co-occurrence of HLA alleles, especially DR and DQ, made assigning TCR associations to individual alleles difficult. A further reported finding was that TCR beta sequences accurately predicted the HLA-A and HLA-B alleles for most subjects in the first cohort. Three of the identified cytomegalovirus-associated TCR beta chains were confirmed in vitro to be specific for cytomegalovirus antigens. A later analysis found that TCR association rates varied across HLA loci, with DRB1 alleles showing the most associated TCRs and HLA-C alleles the fewest. The classifier was reported to diagnose cytomegalovirus status with high specificity and sensitivity in both the original cohort and the validation cohort. Approximately 18 rarely observed V segments, including chromosome 9 orphons, were excluded from the earlier analysis of about 600 of the donors because counts were too low. Several of the top co-occurrence clusters appeared to be linked to parvovirus B19, influenza, CMV and Epstein-Barr virus, according to a later analysis.

The cohort consisted of approximately 690 healthy bone marrow donors. At the time of sampling, every cohort member was nominally healthy, though immune exposures that went unrecorded were likely present. Of the approximately 620 cohort members, around 310 had a positive CMV serostatus and 352 had a negative one, while no CMV serostatus was recorded for the donor. Each donor provided a peripheral blood sample, and peripheral blood mononuclear cells were used for TCR beta sequencing. Genomic DNA extraction from the blood cell samples was performed with the Qiagen DNeasy Blood Extraction Kit. There are 14 amino acids in the CDR3, from cysteine to phenylalanine inclusive. Left in the record is the CDR3 DNA by itself, 42 bases read in frame from the first base. CDR1 MGHRA and CDR2 YSYEKL were looked up in the germline V gene. Relative to germline, V is 0 bases shorter and J is 1 base shorter, with 6 bases between their ends.

Library preparation used the immunoSEQ multiplex PCR assay. A mixture of 60 forward primers for TCR Vbeta segments and 13 reverse primers for TCR Jbeta segments was used in the multiplex PCR. The CDR3 region of rearranged TCR beta genes was amplified from genomic DNA by a multiplex PCR assay. On the Illumina HiSeq System, the amplified TCR beta libraries were sequenced as 87-base-pair reads. In the original analysis: A later analysis tallied tens of millions of unique TCR beta chains across the 666 repertoires, and about 10 million of those chains were shared by two or more donors. Raw reads were error-corrected and collapsed into unique sequences by a nearest-neighbor algorithm in which closely related sequences were merged to remove PCR and sequencing errors. Alignment of CDR3 sequences to IMGT reference sequences was used to assign V, D and J gene segments. For a sequence to be retained, a match of at least six nucleotides was required to both a V gene segment and a J gene segment. A rearrangement was called productive if the CDR3 had no stop codons and remained in frame with V and J, and every other rearrangement was called non-productive. Following IMGT convention, CDR3 was defined as the stretch from the second conserved V-encoded cysteine to the conserved J-encoded phenylalanine. The earlier analysis of approximately 500 of the donors excluded sequences that lacked an unambiguous match to a single V gene segment. An earlier analysis of a few hundred of the donors called V segments functional above 56.7% productive rearrangements and segregating when the between-donor standard deviation exceeded 5%. A statistical classification framework was built for diagnosing cytomegalovirus status from the catalog of TCR beta chain sequences. In a later analysis, V and J genes were assigned by comparing TCR nucleotide sequences against IMGT/GENE-DB human TR gene sequences. In a later analysis, CDR3 sequences and most-parsimonious VDJ recombination scenarios were assigned using the TCRdist pipeline. In a later analysis, each TCR beta chain was defined by its CDR3 amino acid sequence together with its V-gene family, and reads lacking a unique V-gene family were excluded. To address suspected cross-contamination and a sequencing artifact, a later analysis removed roughly 640 highly shared, low-generation-probability nucleotide sequences. For each public chain, a later analysis derived a clonal expansion index from normalized ranks of inferred template counts within each repertoire. A later analysis computed generation probabilities with a VDJ recombination model fitted to out-of-frame rearrangements, and checked the results against IGoR. Hypergeometric tests were used in a later analysis to score TCR-TCR, TCR-HLA and TCR-CMV co-occurrence, with a repertoire-size bias correction applied to the TCR pairs. To estimate false discovery rates, a later analysis permuted the HLA or CMV assignments 20 times. A later analysis grouped co-occurring TCRs with DBSCAN, adding TCRdist sequence similarity when clustering within HLA-allele-positive subsets. For co-occurrence clustering, repertoires with fewer than 30,000 or more than 120,000 public chains were excluded, along with five repertoires with anomalous nucleotide sharing. The immuneACCESS repertoire file appears here via TCRdb, limited to in-frame rearrangements. These files lack a portion of the clones; in checked studies, under half of the deficit traces to unresolved V genes, and the cause of the others is not known. V, J and clone size are those of that table, while D and trimming were read from the DNA. Counted in this sample were around 90,000 clones; 81% of them appeared once. The top ten clones comprise about 9.3% of the sample.

The sequence derives from a human donor in good health. The chain joins TRBV4-1 to TRBJ1-1, with the D gene not clear enough to name. Input material: PBMCs. CDR3 reads: CASSQDFQNTEAFF. The nucleotide sequence is given as TGCGCCAGCAGCCAAGATTTTCAGAACACTGAAGCTTTCTTT.